The TCR beta chain under discussion was sequenced for a study of blood T cell repertoires in COVID-19. Overall study context: Acute-phase and convalescent COVID-19 samples originated in the United States, Italy and Spain. PBMCs, B-cell-depleted T cells, or T cells provided the cDNA or gDNA that made up the material.

V lost 0 bases and J lost 6, with 11 bases in between. This CDR3 is built from 14 residues. The germline CDR1 and CDR2 sequences are SGDLS and YYNGEE. Original data processing: Estimation of nucleated cell counts relied on the amplification of reference gene primers. Generated by immunoSEQ multiplex PCR, the TCRdb table keeps only in-frame clones and is missing some. That table supplies the V and J calls and clone size; D and trimming were determined from the DNA. The table has roughly 80,000 clones, around four fifths seen once. This chain joins TRBV9 and TRBJ2-3; no clear D. Sequencing used peripheral blood. The TCR comes from a woman in her sixties or seventies with acute or convalescent COVID-19. The DNA for the CDR3 is TGTGCCAGCAGCGTAGCGCAGGCCCGGGATACGCAGTATTTT. Its protein is CASSVAQARDTQYF.